This T cell receptor (beta chain) is drawn from a study of post-analysis software for immune sequencing data. Study background: Included among the disease courses, which were recorded for the cohort, were relapsing-remitting, secondary progressive and progressive-relapsing multiple sclerosis.

Study-level points and caveats: Batch-mates among the samples co-clustered strongly by F measure. Comparison of patients with controls showed a handful of TRBV segments more frequent in patients, TRBV5-6, TRBV5-1 and TRBV20-1 among them.

This CDR3 region has 16 residues. The V gene's germline CDR1 is LGHNA and CDR2 YNFKEQ. V lost 4 bases to trimming and J lost 2 bases; unmatched junction nucleotides: 5. Unique-molecular-identifier-tagged TCR beta cDNA libraries were used. Around 500,000 cDNA molecules were recovered from an input of roughly 0.95 to 10 million T cells. A single record per CDR3 protein comes from TCRdb applying MiXCR to the PCR reads. The table lists about 500,000 distinct CDR3 sequences, approximately 45% of them singletons. A few counts support this clonotype. The antigen is unknown. The sequence was collected from a girl aged 5-17 years with multiple sclerosis. This chain joins TRBV4-2 and TRBJ2-3; 11 bases align to TRBD2. Sample: blood. The CDR3 protein is CASSPKTSGITDTQYF. Here the CDR3 DNA reads TGTGCCAGCAGCCCTAAGACTAGCGGGATCACAGATACGCAGTATTTT.